The clone carrying this TCR beta chain was seen a handful of times. Its antigen is unknown. This sample was included in a study of cytomegalovirus exposure and HLA in healthy donors. Germline V lookup: CDR1 SGHKS, CDR2 YYEKEE (reference sequence). There are 16 residues in the CDR3. V trimming: 2 bases; J trimming: 1 base; junction bases outside the gene matches: 9. The PCR contained 60 Vbeta and 13 Jbeta primers. Clones were read by immunoSEQ multiplex PCR, and TCRdb kept only the in-frame ones, dropping some. The sample contains fewer than 90,000 clones, about 81% of which appear only once. General study points: The only immune exposure information that was available was CMV serostatus.

This chain uses TRBV5-5 with TRBJ2-7; TRBD1 matches at 7 bases. Sequenced input: PBMCs. The sequence was collected from a human donor in good health. In DNA, the CDR3 is TGTGCCAGCAGCTTAATTGGCCAGGGGGTTTCCTACGAGCAGTACTTC. This encodes CASSLIGQGVSYEQYF.